This T cell receptor beta chain was sequenced in a study of blood T cells in healthy people across ages. Study summary: Through template switching, about one barcoded beta molecule was captured per two T cells, as measured in model experiments.

A second PCR of about 7 to 12 cycles used a sample-barcoded 5' primer and a J-beta primer mix. TCRdb independently ran MiXCR on the 5' RACE reads; one entry per CDR3 protein. The sample lists about 670,000 distinct CDR3 sequences, approximately 52% seen once, with about 13% in the top ten. Study-wide findings and caveats: Bulk PBMC profiling left naive and antigen-experienced comparisons inconclusive.

Germline CDR1 SGHRS, CDR2 YFSETQ. The CDR3 is 15 amino acids. The V gene lost 4 bases and the J gene lost 0 bases, with 13 bases spanning the gap. This clonotype was seen many times. As yet, its antigen is unknown. Total RNA amounts of at least 5 micrograms were extracted per sample. This receptor was identified in a woman of 80 years or more in good health. The sequenced sample was blood. The rearrangement uses TRBV5-1 and TRBJ1-2; possibly TRBD1 for D (6 bases). CDR3 bases: TGCGCCAGCAGCCAACAGGGATTAGCTAACTATGGCTACACCTTC. Amino acid sequence: CASSQQGLANYGYTF.